These 2 T cell receptor beta chains originate from one sample sequenced in a study of blood T cell repertoires in COVID-19. The repertoire was sequenced with immunoSEQ multiplex PCR; TCRdb's copy has only in-frame clones and lacks some. The sample shows approximately 190,000 clones, more than 70% of them seen only once. The sequencing sample was made of peripheral blood. The receptors shown here come from a woman between 35 and 50 years old who had recovered from COVID-19.

The chain combines TRBV18 with TRBJ2-2; no reliable D call. CDR1 is KGHSH and CDR2 is LQKENI in the germline V gene. This CDR3 region has 16 residues. V was trimmed by 0 bases and J by 7 bases, leaving 15 bases between them. CDR3 sequence (DNA): TGTGCCAGCTCACCACCGAGCTTTGGGCATGGCGGGGAGCTGTTTTTT. Amino acids: CASSPPSFGHGGELFF.

The rearrangement joins TRBV27 to TRBJ1-2, with 7 bases matching TRBD1. The germline V gene has CDR1 MNHEY and CDR2 SMNVEV (reference sequence). Trimming took 0 bases from V and 4 from J; bases not matched to a gene: 5. The CDR3 extends over 15 amino acids. The CDR3 DNA reads TGTGCCAGCAGTTTATCTGAGGGACAGTTCTATGGCTACACCTTC. Translation gives CASSLSEGQFYGYTF.